Listed here is a single T cell receptor beta chain. Its antigen is currently not known. Base qualities are not at hand, and no much larger clone is one base apart. Sequenced on an Illumina HiSeq 2500. Quantitative 5'-RACE with molecular barcodes was used to prepare TCR beta libraries. Regarding the original processing steps: To identify disease-linked TCR variants, a new computational method was used, one built on a probabilistic model of VDJ rearrangement. The raw public reads went through TCRdb reprocessing: fastp at Q25, MiXCR clone calling, in-frame beta chains kept. All rows with the same CDR3 protein become a single entry with the most common DNA and genes. These V and J calls derive from TCRdb rather than the authors' analysis. This sample comprises over 600,000 distinct CDR3 sequences, around 20% of them detected only once. The ten largest clones capture about 20% of the sample. The junction shows trimming of 3 bases on V and 1 base on J, plus 11 bases between the germline ends. From a lookup of the germline V gene, CDR1 and CDR2 are SGHTS and YDEGEE. Taken from cysteine to phenylalanine, the CDR3 has 15 residues. Only the CDR3 DNA is retained, 45 bases long and in frame from the first base.

This entry comes from a study of CD8 T cells in ankylosing spondylitis (TCRdb year 2017). In terms of the full investigation: The study set out to find disease-linked TCR variants by profiling T cell receptor beta repertoires in ankylosing spondylitis patients and healthy donors. The full study cohort comprised 25 or so ankylosing spondylitis patients and roughly 110 healthy donors. Peripheral blood was sampled, and synovial fluid was also collected from ankylosing spondylitis patients. The paper's findings and limits, for the study overall: According to the report, matched synovial fluid samples from ankylosing spondylitis patients were significantly enriched for the disease-linked clones. The disease-linked clones showed a CD8+ phenotype and occurred at relatively low frequencies in peripheral blood. Some TCR beta motif variants had previously been reported in synovial fluid and blood of reactive arthritis patients, which suggested common disease-initiation mechanisms. Blood from ankylosing spondylitis patients appeared to be characterized by a TCR beta motif composed of under 10 highly homologous amino acid variants.

The chain was built from TRBV5-8 and TRBJ1-5; matching of 6 bases hints at TRBD1 as the D gene. The source of this sequence is a male donor with ankylosing spondylitis. Sequences were obtained from blood, either unsorted or a sorted T cell fraction (not recorded which). The DNA sequence is TGTGCCAGCAGCTCGGGACATTTAAGCAATCAGCCCCAGCATTTT. Its amino acids are CASSSGHLSNQPQHF.